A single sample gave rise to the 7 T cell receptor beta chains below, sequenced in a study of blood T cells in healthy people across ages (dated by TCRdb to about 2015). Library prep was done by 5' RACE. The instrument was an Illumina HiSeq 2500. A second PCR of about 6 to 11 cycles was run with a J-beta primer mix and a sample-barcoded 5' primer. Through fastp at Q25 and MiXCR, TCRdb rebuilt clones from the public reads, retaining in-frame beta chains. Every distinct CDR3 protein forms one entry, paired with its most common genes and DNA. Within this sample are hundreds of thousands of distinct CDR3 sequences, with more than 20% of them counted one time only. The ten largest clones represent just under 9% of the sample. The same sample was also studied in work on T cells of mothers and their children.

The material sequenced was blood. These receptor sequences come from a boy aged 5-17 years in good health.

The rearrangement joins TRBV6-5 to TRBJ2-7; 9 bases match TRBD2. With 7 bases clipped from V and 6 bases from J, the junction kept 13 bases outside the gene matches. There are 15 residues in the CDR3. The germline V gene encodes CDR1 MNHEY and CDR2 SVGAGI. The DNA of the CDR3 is TGTGCCAGCATCCCCGGTCCTAGCGGGATGGGCGAGCAGTACTTC. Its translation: CASIPGPSGMGEQYF.

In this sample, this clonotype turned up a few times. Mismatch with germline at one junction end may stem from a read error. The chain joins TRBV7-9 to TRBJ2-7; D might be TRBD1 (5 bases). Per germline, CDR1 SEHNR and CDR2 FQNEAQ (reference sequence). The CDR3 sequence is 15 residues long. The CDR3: CVSSPPFRVGYEQYF. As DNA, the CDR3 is TGTGTCAGCAGCCCGCCCTTCAGGGTTGGGTACGAGCAGTACTTC.

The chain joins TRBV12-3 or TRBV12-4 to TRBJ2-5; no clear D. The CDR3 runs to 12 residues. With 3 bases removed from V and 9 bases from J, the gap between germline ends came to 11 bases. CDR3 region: CASSLSAEAQYF. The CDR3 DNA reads TGTGCCAGCAGTTTGAGCGCCGAGGCCCAGTACTTC.

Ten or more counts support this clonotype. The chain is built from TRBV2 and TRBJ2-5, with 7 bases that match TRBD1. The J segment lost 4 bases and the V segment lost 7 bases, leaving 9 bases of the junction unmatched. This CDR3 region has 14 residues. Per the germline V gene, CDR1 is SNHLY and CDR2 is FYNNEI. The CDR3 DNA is TGTGCCAGCACTAATCCGACAGGGTCAGAGACCCAGTACTTC. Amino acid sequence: CASTNPTGSETQYF.

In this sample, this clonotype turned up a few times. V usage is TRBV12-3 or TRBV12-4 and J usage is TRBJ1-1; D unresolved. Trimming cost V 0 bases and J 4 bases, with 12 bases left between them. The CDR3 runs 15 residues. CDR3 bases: TGTGCCAGCAGTTTAGCAGTCGTACAGCTCACTGAAGCTTTCTTT. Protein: CASSLAVVQLTEAFF.

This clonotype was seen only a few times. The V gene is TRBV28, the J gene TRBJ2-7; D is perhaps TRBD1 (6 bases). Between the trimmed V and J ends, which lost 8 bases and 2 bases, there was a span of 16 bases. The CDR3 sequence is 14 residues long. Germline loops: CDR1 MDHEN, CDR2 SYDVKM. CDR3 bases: TGTGCCAGCCAGGGGTTGTACCTTCCCTACGAGCAGTACTTC. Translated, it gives CASQGLYLPYEQYF.

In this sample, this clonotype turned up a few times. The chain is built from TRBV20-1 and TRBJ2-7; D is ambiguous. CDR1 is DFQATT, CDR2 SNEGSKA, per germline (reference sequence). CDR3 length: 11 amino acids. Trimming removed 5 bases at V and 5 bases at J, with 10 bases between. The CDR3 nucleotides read TGCAGTGCTTCCCCTGGGCACGAGCAGTACTTC. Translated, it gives CSASPGHEQYF.